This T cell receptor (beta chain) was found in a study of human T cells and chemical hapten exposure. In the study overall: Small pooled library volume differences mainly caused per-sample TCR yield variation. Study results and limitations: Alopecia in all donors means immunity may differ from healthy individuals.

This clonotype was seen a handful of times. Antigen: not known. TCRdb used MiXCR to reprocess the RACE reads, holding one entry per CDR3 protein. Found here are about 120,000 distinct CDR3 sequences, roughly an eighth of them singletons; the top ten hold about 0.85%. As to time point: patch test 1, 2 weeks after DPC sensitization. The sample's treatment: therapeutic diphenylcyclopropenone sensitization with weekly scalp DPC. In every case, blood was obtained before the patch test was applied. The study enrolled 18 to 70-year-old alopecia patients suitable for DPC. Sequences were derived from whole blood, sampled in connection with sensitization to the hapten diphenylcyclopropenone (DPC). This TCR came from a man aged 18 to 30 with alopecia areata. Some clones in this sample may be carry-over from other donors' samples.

The chain's CDR3 is CASSYWTAGMNTEAFF. The CDR3 DNA follows: TGTGCCAGCAGCTATTGGACTGCAGGAATGAACACTGAAGCTTTCTTT. V and J are TRBV7-2 and TRBJ1-1; D is ambiguous. Trimming removed 4 bases from V and 0 bases from J, with 15 bases in between. The CDR3 extends over 16 amino acids. CDR1 and CDR2 (germline): SGHTA, FQGNSA.